The 26 T cell receptor beta chains in this list originate from one sample, sequenced in a study of T cell responses to AZD1222 COVID-19 vaccine. Sequencing was performed with immunoSEQ multiplex PCR; in TCRdb, only in-frame clones are kept and a portion is missing. The sample lists some 130,000 clones; roughly 85% were seen once. The input for sequencing was peripheral blood, taken on day 0 of MenACWY control vaccination. The receptor set was obtained from an adult in good health.

The rearrangement links TRBV9 to TRBJ2-7, with 11 bases lining up with TRBD2. The germline V gene has CDR1 SGDLS and CDR2 YYNGEE. The CDR3 is made up of 16 amino acids. Losses at the gene ends were 4 bases for V and 2 bases for J; bases not matched to a gene: 8. The CDR3 bases are TGTGCCAGCAGCCCGCGGTTAGCGGGAGGGCCCTACGAGCAGTACTTC. This sequence encodes CASSPRLAGGPYEQYF. Together with reference TRBV9 and TRBJ2-7, the CDR3 gives the full variable domain: DSGVTQTPKHLITATGQRVTLRCSPRSGDLSVYWYQQSLDQGLQFLIQYYNGEERAKGNILERFSAQQFPDLHSELNLSSLELGDSALYFCASSPRLAGGPYEQYFGPGTRLTVT.

J is TRBJ2-2 and V is TRBV30, with 11 positions matching TRBD2. V was clipped by 4 bases and J by 0 bases; unmatched bases: 1. Germline lookup yields CDR1 GTSNPN and CDR2 SVGIG (reference sequence). The CDR3 spans 15 residues. DNA of the CDR3: TGTGCCTGGAAACTAGCGGGGGCGAACACCGGGGAGCTGTTTTTT. It encodes CAWKLAGANTGELFF.

The rearrangement links TRBV7-9 to TRBJ1-3, with a possible D match to TRBD1 (6 bases). The V gene's germline CDR1 is SEHNR and CDR2 FQNEAQ (reference sequence). The CDR3 is 14 amino acids. Trimming took 10 bases from V and 0 from J, leaving 13 bases between them. CDR3 sequence: CATAQGPSGNTIYF. The CDR3 DNA follows: TGTGCCACCGCACAGGGCCCCTCTGGAAACACCATATATTTT.

The gene calls are TRBV27 and TRBJ2-7; D remains unclear. Trimming stripped 5 bases from V and 6 bases from J, with 14 bases between. The CDR3 has 13 residues. Germline V CDR1 and CDR2: MNHEY, SMNVEV (reference sequence). CDR3 bases: TGTGCCAGCAGTCACCTAAGAGGCTCCGAGCAGTACTTC. It encodes CASSHLRGSEQYF.

This clone is a singleton in its sample. This chain joins TRBV19 and TRBJ1-1; 12 nucleotides line up with TRBD1. Germline V CDR1 and CDR2: LNHDA, SQIVND (reference sequence). The CDR3 extends over 16 amino acids. The V and J ends lost 6 bases and 13 bases, in that order; junction bases with no gene match: 18. This chain's CDR3 is CASRPGDRGHHSVGFF. Written as DNA, the CDR3 is TGTGCCAGTAGACCCGGGGACAGGGGGCACCATAGCGTGGGTTTCTTT.

This clone appeared once. The chain combines TRBV29-1 with TRBJ2-1, with unresolved D. In germline, CDR1 is SQVTM, CDR2 ANQGSEA. The CDR3 loop spans 14 amino acids. V lost 4 bases, J lost 2 bases, and 12 bases lay in between. Written as DNA, the CDR3 is TGCAGCGTTGCTAAGGATGGCACCTACAATGAGCAGTTCTTC. It is translated as CSVAKDGTYNEQFF.

This rearrangement joins TRBV12-3 or TRBV12-4 to TRBJ1-1; D not certain. The CDR3 contains 12 residues. Trimming shortened V by 5 bases and J by 4 bases, and 8 bases separated the two germline ends. DNA of the CDR3: TGTGCCAGCAGTCCCCCAGCCACTGAAGCTTTCTTT. Encoded protein: CASSPPATEAFF.

CDR3 sequence: CASSQLDSDGAEAFF. The CDR3 DNA follows: TGTGCCAGCTCACAACTGGACTCAGATGGGGCTGAAGCTTTCTTT. The gene calls are TRBV18 and TRBJ1-1, with D hard to call. Trimming cost V 4 bases and J 6 bases, with 18 bases left between them. Germline loops: CDR1 KGHSH, CDR2 LQKENI. The length of the CDR3 is 15 residues.

V is TRBV9 and J is TRBJ2-7, with 10 bases aligning to TRBD1. The V gene end was trimmed by 0 bases and the J gene end by 6 bases; junction bases not matched to a gene: 3. The CDR3 runs 14 residues. Germline CDR1 SGDLS, CDR2 YYNGEE. The CDR3 region has the DNA TGTGCCAGCAGCGTAGAGTGGACAGGGGGCGAGCAGTACTTC. Amino acid sequence: CASSVEWTGGEQYF.

This clone occurred once. The V gene is TRBV16, the J gene TRBJ1-3; TRBD1 matches at 7 bases. V was pared by 10 bases and J by 0 bases, with 9 bases of the junction left unmatched. Germline V gives CDR1 KGHSY, CDR2 FQNENV. The CDR3 is 15 amino acids. Here the CDR3 reads CAIPKGQISGNTIYF. The CDR3 DNA is TGTGCCATTCCCAAGGGACAGATCTCTGGAAACACCATATATTTT.

The rearrangement uses TRBV5-1 and TRBJ2-5; D is ambiguous. The CDR3 has 13 residues. Germline loops: CDR1 SGHRS, CDR2 YFSETQ. Trimming shortened V by 3 bases and J by 4 bases, and 10 bases separated the two germline ends. The CDR3 DNA follows: TGCGCCAGCAGCTCGCAACCGACAGAGACCCAGTACTTC. Residues: CASSSQPTETQYF.

With regard to this clone: At one boundary the junction diverges from the germline segment, which might be a read error. J is TRBJ1-5 and V is TRBV2, with 9 bases aligning to TRBD1. CDR1 is SNHLY and CDR2 is FYNNEI in the germline V gene. This CDR3 is built from 14 residues. CDR3 coding DNA: TGTGCCAGCAGGAGACAGGGGGTCAATCAGCCCGAGCATTTT. Translating it yields CASRRQGVNQPEHF.

This clone came up once. The chain has TRBV9 and TRBJ1-2; tentatively, D is TRBD1 (5 bases). The CDR3 length is 14 residues. Trimming cost V 6 bases and J 0 bases, with 12 bases left between them. Germline V CDR1 and CDR2: SGDLS, YYNGEE. The CDR3 DNA sequence: TGTGCCAGCAACGGGGACGGCTCTAACTATGGCTACACCTTC. This translates into CASNGDGSNYGYTF.

The chain employs TRBV12-3 or TRBV12-4 and TRBJ2-3; D not certain. The CDR3 is made up of 12 amino acids. Between the trimmed V and J ends, which lost 8 bases and 0 bases, there was a span of 6 bases. The CDR3 sequence: CASQPSTDTQYF. The CDR3 DNA follows: TGTGCCAGCCAACCTAGCACAGATACGCAGTATTTT.

The CDR3 DNA reads as TGTGCCAGCAGCGACCGGGACAGTACGGGCTACACCTTC. Its protein product is CASSDRDSTGYTF. The chain combines TRBV5-6 with TRBJ1-2; TRBD1 matches at 7 bases. Trimming cost V 4 bases and J 8 bases; bases outside gene matches: 8. Germline loops: CDR1 SGHDT, CDR2 YYEEEE. The CDR3 runs 13 residues. Full variable domain (missing parts from reference TRBV5-6 and TRBJ1-2): DAGVTQSPTHLIKTRGQQVTLRCSPKSGHDTVSWYQQALGQGPQFIFQYYEEEERQRGNFPDRFSGHQFPNYSSELNVNALLLGDSALYLCASSDRDSTGYTFGSGTRLTVV.

This chain uses TRBV19 with TRBJ1-4; D possibly corresponds to TRBD1 (5 bases). Germline CDR1 LNHDA, CDR2 SQIVND (reference sequence). Between the trimmed V and J ends, which lost 5 bases and 0 bases, there was a span of 10 bases. The CDR3 runs to 15 residues. The CDR3: CASSGGAATNEKLFF. The CDR3 region has the DNA TGTGCCAGTAGTGGGGGTGCGGCAACTAATGAAAAACTGTTTTTT.

This chain links TRBV12-3 or TRBV12-4 with TRBJ1-2; tentative D call: TRBD1 (6 bases). V lost 3 bases to trimming and J lost 8 bases, with 13 bases between them. This CDR3 comprises 13 residues. The CDR3 protein is CASSFSQGRGYTF. The CDR3 bases are TGTGCCAGCAGTTTTAGTCAGGGGCGGGGCTACACCTTC.

This clone was counted once. The rearrangement links TRBV7-2 to TRBJ1-1; D unresolved. V lost 1 base to trimming and J lost 1 base, with 4 bases between them. Per germline, CDR1 SGHTA and CDR2 FQGNSA. CDR3 size: 13 residues. The CDR3 region is CASSLGKNTEAFF. CDR3 nucleotide sequence: TGTGCCAGCAGCTTAGGCAAGAACACTGAAGCTTTCTTT.

CDR3 DNA: TGCAGTGCTAGTTCCGACACCTACGAGCAGTACTTC. It is translated as CSASSDTYEQYF. The chain joins TRBV20-1 to TRBJ2-7; D gene ambiguous. The length of the CDR3 is 12 residues. V was pared by 3 bases and J by 2 bases, with 8 bases between. Germline CDR1 reads DFQATT; CDR2 reads SNEGSKA (reference sequence).

This chain uses TRBV5-1 with TRBJ1-1; D remains ambiguous. Trimming removed 2 bases at V and 0 bases at J, with 11 bases between. The germline V gene has CDR1 SGHRS and CDR2 YFSETQ. CDR3 length equals 15 residues. The CDR3 loop reads CASSLAGIMNTEAFF. The DNA of the CDR3 is TGCGCCAGCAGCTTAGCGGGGATCATGAACACTGAAGCTTTCTTT.

J is TRBJ1-2 and V is TRBV5-1; 7 nucleotides align to TRBD1. V was pared by 0 bases and J by 1 base, with 3 bases of the junction left unmatched. Per germline, CDR1 SGHRS and CDR2 YFSETQ. The CDR3 extends over 15 amino acids. The CDR3 DNA follows: TGCGCCAGCAGCTTGGTCCCAGGGGGTAACTATGGCTACACCTTC. Encoded protein: CASSLVPGGNYGYTF.

The rearrangement links TRBV27 to TRBJ2-2; D might be TRBD1 (6 bases). The CDR3 consists of 15 residues. V gave up 6 bases and J gave up 3 bases, with 14 bases separating them. Germline V gene sequence: CDR1 MNHEY, CDR2 SMNVEV (reference sequence). DNA for the CDR3: TGTGCCAGCAGCTTAAGGGGGTTGGACACCGGGGAGCTGTTTTTT. Its translation is CASSLRGLDTGELFF.

This clone was counted once. The chain employs TRBV5-1 and TRBJ2-7; TRBD1 matches 9 bases. Germline CDR1 is SGHRS and CDR2 is YFSETQ. The CDR3 extends over 15 amino acids. Germline trimming cut 0 bases from V and 3 bases from J; bases unmatched to any gene: 4. DNA for the CDR3: TGCGCCAGCAGCTTGGCACAGGGGGCCATCTACGAGCAGTACTTC. Residues: CASSLAQGAIYEQYF.

The chain combines TRBV3-1 (or the pseudogene TRBV3-2) with TRBJ1-2; 8 nucleotides agree with TRBD1. Germline V gives CDR1 LGHDT, CDR2 YNNKEL (reference sequence). J lost 3 bases, V lost 0 bases, and 9 bases had no gene match. This CDR3 spans 17 amino acids. DNA for the CDR3: TGTGCCAGCAGCCAAGATCTGGGCAGGGGGCGCGACTATGGCTACACCTTC. It encodes CASSQDLGRGRDYGYTF.

The chain is built from TRBV3-1 (or the pseudogene TRBV3-2) and TRBJ2-3; D not resolved. The CDR3 contains 14 residues. Germline CDR1 reads LGHDT; CDR2 reads YNNKEL (reference sequence). Trimming removed 0 bases from V and 4 bases from J, with 8 bases in between. DNA for the CDR3: TGTGCCAGCAGCCAAGAGCACGTCCCAGATACGCAGTATTTT. This translates into CASSQEHVPDTQYF.

This chain joins TRBV6-2 or TRBV6-3 and TRBJ2-7; no clear D gene. Deletions cut 6 bases from V and 0 bases from J, with 3 bases between. Germline lookup yields CDR1 MNHEY and CDR2 SVGEGT. The CDR3 spans 11 residues. CDR3 nucleotide sequence: TGTGCCAGCAGCGTCTCCTACGAGCAGTACTTC. It translates to CASSVSYEQYF.